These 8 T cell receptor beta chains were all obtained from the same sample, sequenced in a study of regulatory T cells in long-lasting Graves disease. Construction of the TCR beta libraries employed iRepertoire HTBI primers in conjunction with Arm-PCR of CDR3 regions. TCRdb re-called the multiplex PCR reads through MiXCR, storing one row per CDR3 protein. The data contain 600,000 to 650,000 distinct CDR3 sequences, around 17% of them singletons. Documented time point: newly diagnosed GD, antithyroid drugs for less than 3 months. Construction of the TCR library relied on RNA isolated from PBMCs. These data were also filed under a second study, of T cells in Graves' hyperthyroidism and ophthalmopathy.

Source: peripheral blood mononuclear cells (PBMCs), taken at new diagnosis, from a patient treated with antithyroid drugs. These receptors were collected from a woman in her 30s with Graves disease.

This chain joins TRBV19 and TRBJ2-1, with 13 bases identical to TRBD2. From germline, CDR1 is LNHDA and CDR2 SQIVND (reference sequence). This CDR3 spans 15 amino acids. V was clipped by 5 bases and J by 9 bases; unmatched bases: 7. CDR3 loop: CASSSPGLAGIEQFF. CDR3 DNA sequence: TGTGCCAGTAGTTCCCCGGGACTAGCGGGAATTGAGCAGTTCTTC.

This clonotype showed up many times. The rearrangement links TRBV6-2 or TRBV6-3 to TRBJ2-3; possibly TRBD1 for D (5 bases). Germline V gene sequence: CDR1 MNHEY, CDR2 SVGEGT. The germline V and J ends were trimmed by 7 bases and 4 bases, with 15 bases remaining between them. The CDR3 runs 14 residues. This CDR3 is CASNPFLGADTQYF. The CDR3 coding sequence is TGTGCCAGCAACCCCTTCCTAGGGGCAGATACGCAGTATTTT.

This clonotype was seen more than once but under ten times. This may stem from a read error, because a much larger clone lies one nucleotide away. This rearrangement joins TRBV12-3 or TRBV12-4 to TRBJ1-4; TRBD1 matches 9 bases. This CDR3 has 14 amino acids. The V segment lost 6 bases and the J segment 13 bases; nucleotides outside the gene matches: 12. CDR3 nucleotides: TGTGCCAGCAGCCCTGGACAGGGGAGGGATCGACTGTTTTTT. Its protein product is CASSPGQGRDRLFF.

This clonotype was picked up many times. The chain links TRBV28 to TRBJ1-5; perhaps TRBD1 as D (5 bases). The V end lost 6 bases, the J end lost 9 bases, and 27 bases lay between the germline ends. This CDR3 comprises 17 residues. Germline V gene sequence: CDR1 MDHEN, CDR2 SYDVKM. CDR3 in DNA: TGTGCCAGCAGGGGAGGTCTGGACGGCGCGGGGCAGCGGCCCCAGCATTTT. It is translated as CASRGGLDGAGQRPQHF.

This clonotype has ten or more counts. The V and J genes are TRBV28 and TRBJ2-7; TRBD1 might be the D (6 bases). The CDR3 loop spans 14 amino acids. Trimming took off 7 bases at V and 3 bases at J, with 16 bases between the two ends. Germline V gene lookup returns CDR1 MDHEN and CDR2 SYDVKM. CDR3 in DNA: TGTGCCAGCACCCCAGGGACAAGGCTCTACGAGCAGTACTTC. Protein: CASTPGTRLYEQYF.

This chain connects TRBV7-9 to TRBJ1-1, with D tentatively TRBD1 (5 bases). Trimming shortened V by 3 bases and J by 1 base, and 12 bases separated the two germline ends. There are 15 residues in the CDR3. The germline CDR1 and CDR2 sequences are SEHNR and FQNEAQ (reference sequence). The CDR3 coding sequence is TGTGCCAGCAGCTTCTCGGGCGGGGGGAACACTGAAGCTTTCTTT. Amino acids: CASSFSGGGNTEAFF.

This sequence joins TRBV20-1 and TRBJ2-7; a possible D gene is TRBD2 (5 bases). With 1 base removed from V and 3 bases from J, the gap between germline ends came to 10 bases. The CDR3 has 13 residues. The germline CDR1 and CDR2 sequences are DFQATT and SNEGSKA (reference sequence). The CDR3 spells CSARGQADYEQYF. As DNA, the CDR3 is TGCAGTGCTAGAGGGCAAGCGGACTACGAGCAGTACTTC.

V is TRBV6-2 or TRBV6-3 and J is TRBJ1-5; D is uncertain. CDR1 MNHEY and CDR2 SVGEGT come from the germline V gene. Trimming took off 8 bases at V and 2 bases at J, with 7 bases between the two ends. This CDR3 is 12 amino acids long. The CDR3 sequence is CASDWGNQPQHF. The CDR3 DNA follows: TGTGCCAGCGATTGGGGCAATCAGCCCCAGCATTTT.